These 29 T cell receptor beta chains share one sample of origin, sequenced in a study of blood T cell repertoires in COVID-19. The protocol was immunoSEQ multiplex PCR, while the TCRdb copy is restricted to in-frame clones and leaves out a portion. The sample has 76,000 or so clones, around 80% seen once. The specimen sequenced was peripheral blood. The receptors come from a man aged 50 or older with acute or convalescent COVID-19.

The chain couples TRBV5-4 to TRBJ1-1; 8 bases are shared with TRBD1. The trim removed 4 bases at V and 11 bases at J, leaving 13 bases unmatched. Looked up from germline, CDR1 is SGHNT and CDR2 is YYREEE (reference sequence). The CDR3 spans 14 residues. The DNA of the CDR3 is TGTGCCAGCAGCACGGACAGGGAAGTCGTCGTCGCTTTCTTT. It is translated as CASSTDREVVVAFF.

This sequence joins TRBV9 and TRBJ1-1; weak D call: TRBD1 (5 bases). Trimming cost V 0 bases and J 3 bases, with 6 bases left between them. Germline V gives CDR1 SGDLS, CDR2 YYNGEE. This CDR3 is 13 amino acids long. The CDR3 bases are TGTGCCAGCAGCGTAGAGGGGTACACTGAAGCTTTCTTT. Protein sequence: CASSVEGYTEAFF. Looking up the rest from reference TRBV9 and TRBJ1-1 gives the full variable domain: DSGVTQTPKHLITATGQRVTLRCSPRSGDLSVYWYQQSLDQGLQFLIQYYNGEERAKGNILERFSAQQFPDLHSELNLSSLELGDSALYFCASSVEGYTEAFFGQGTRLTVV.

V and J are TRBV12-3 or TRBV12-4 and TRBJ1-1; TRBD1 aligns across 8 bases. The CDR3 extends over 12 amino acids. Germline trimming cut 6 bases from V and 10 bases from J; bases unmatched to any gene: 7. CDR3 amino acids: CASRTGAVRAFF. CDR3 sequence (DNA): TGTGCCAGCAGGACAGGGGCCGTTCGAGCTTTCTTT.

The chain recombines TRBV27 with TRBJ2-3; D unresolved. The CDR3 runs to 14 residues. Germline V gene data show CDR1 as MNHEY and CDR2 as SMNVEV (reference sequence). Trimming took off 5 bases at V and 4 bases at J, with 13 bases between the two ends. CDR3 DNA: TGTGCCAGCAGTCCTTCTAGTCGAGCAGATACGCAGTATTTT. Amino acid sequence: CASSPSSRADTQYF.

The rearrangement uses TRBV4-1 and TRBJ1-6; the D gene is possibly TRBD1 (6 bases). V was cut by 4 bases and J by 10 bases, with 17 bases left in between. The CDR3 loop spans 15 amino acids. The germline V gene encodes CDR1 MGHRA and CDR2 YSYEKL. The CDR3 DNA is TGCGCCAGCAGCCCAAACGAGGGGGAGGGCTCACCCCTCCACTTT. Its translation: CASSPNEGEGSPLHF.

The chain recombines TRBV11-3 with TRBJ2-3; D is possibly TRBD2 (6 bases). Per the germline V gene, CDR1 is SGHNT and CDR2 is YENEEA. V was pared by 5 bases and J by 0 bases, with 12 bases between. The CDR3 contains 15 residues. The CDR3, as DNA: TGTGCCAGCAGCAAGGGACGGGGGAGCACAGATACGCAGTATTTT. This codes for CASSKGRGSTDTQYF.

The genes are TRBV6-2 or TRBV6-3 and TRBJ2-5, with TRBD1 matching over 7 bases. The J segment lost 4 bases and the V segment lost 2 bases, leaving 4 bases of the junction unmatched. This CDR3 comprises 14 residues. The germline V gene encodes CDR1 MNHEY and CDR2 SVGEGT. CDR3 DNA: TGTGCCAGCAGTTACCCCGAGGGGGCAGAGACCCAGTACTTC. This codes for CASSYPEGAETQYF.

The chain links TRBV14 to TRBJ1-3; D ambiguous. V dropped 0 bases and J dropped 4 bases, with 4 bases sitting between them. Looked up from germline, CDR1 is SGHDN and CDR2 is FVKESK. This CDR3 is built from 13 residues. The CDR3 sequence is CASSQDRGNTIYF. The CDR3 nucleotides are TGTGCCAGCAGCCAAGACAGGGGAAACACCATATATTTT.

The chain recombines TRBV7-6 with TRBJ2-5, with TRBD2 identical over 8 bases. CDR3 length: 14 residues. V lost 5 bases and J lost 5; bases outside the gene matches: 7. Germline CDR1 is SGHVS and CDR2 is FNYEAQ. For the CDR3, the DNA is TGTGCCAGCAGCACCCGGGGGGGCGGGGAGACCCAGTACTTC. Translating it yields CASSTRGGGETQYF.

This clone was counted ten times or more. CDR3 sequence: CASSGGQKNSGANVLTF. For the CDR3, the DNA is TGCGCCAGCAGTGGGGGACAGAAGAACTCTGGGGCCAACGTCCTGACTTTC. The chain links TRBV10-2 to TRBJ2-6, with TRBD1 matching 7 bases. The V segment lost 4 bases and the J segment 0 bases; nucleotides outside the gene matches: 6. Germline-derived CDR1 and CDR2 are WSHSY and SAAADI. The CDR3 totals 17 residues.

The chain links TRBV5-1 to TRBJ2-7; TRBD2 aligns across 10 bases. The CDR3 sequence is 15 residues long. Germline trimming cut 0 bases from V and 3 bases from J; bases unmatched to any gene: 3. From germline, CDR1 is SGHRS and CDR2 YFSETQ. CDR3 DNA: TGCGCCAGCAGCTTGGGAGCTAGCGGGAGCTACGAGCAGTACTTC. Its protein is CASSLGASGSYEQYF. Full variable domain (remainder filled in from reference TRBV5-1 and TRBJ2-7): KAGVTQTPRYLIKTRGQQVTLSCSPISGHRSVSWYQQTPGQGLQFLFEYFSETQRNKGNFPGRFSGRQFSNSRSEMNVSTLELGDSALYLCASSLGASGSYEQYFGPGTRLTVT.

V is TRBV4-3 and J is TRBJ1-6; D remains unclear. Germline lookup yields CDR1 LGHNA and CDR2 YSLEER. There are 15 residues in the CDR3. V lost 1 base to trimming and J lost 8 bases, with 12 bases between them. This chain's CDR3 is CASSQVPGAHSPLHF. CDR3 in DNA: TGCGCCAGCAGCCAAGTTCCAGGTGCCCATTCACCCCTCCACTTT.

The chain recombines TRBV29-1 with TRBJ1-1, with D perhaps TRBD1 (5 bases). Trimming took 0 bases from V and 5 from J, leaving 7 bases between them. CDR3 length: 12 amino acids. The germline V gene has CDR1 SQVTM and CDR2 ANQGSEA. CDR3 in DNA: TGCAGCGTTGAAGAGGGGGGGACTGAAGCTTTCTTT. Translation: CSVEEGGTEAFF.

The chain links TRBV25-1 to TRBJ2-7, with TRBD1 identical over 9 bases. The V gene's germline CDR1 is MGHDK and CDR2 SYGVNS. Trimming cost V 8 bases and J 3 bases; bases outside gene matches: 14. CDR3 length: 16 residues. The CDR3 region has the DNA TGTGCCAGCGGGGGGGTCGTGGGGACAGGGAGCTACGAGCAGTACTTC. Protein: CASGGVVGTGSYEQYF.

The rearrangement joins TRBV5-1 to TRBJ2-3, with 8 positions matching TRBD1. Germline V gene data show CDR1 as SGHRS and CDR2 as YFSETQ. V trimming: 5 bases; J trimming: 6 bases; junction bases outside the gene matches: 8. This CDR3 comprises 14 residues. The CDR3 nucleotides read TGCGCCAGCAGAAGGGGTGGGACAGGTGATACGCAGTATTTT. Protein: CASRRGGTGDTQYF.

The chain couples TRBV7-2 to TRBJ2-2, with unresolved D. The CDR3 length is 16 residues. Trimming stripped 0 bases from V and 3 bases from J, with 11 bases between. Germline V gives CDR1 SGHTA, CDR2 FQGNSA. CDR3 nucleotides: TGTGCCAGCAGCTTAGCGGCCCAGGTATACACCGGGGAGCTGTTTTTT. Its translation: CASSLAAQVYTGELFF.

V usage is TRBV4-1 and J usage is TRBJ2-1, with a weak D call TRBD2 (6 bases). Germline V gene lookup returns CDR1 MGHRA and CDR2 YSYEKL. Trimming pared 2 bases from V and 5 bases from J, leaving 19 bases between. The CDR3 is 17 amino acids. CDR3 sequence (DNA): TGCGCCAGCAGCCAAACGTCACCCCGGGACTCAGACAATGAGCAGTTCTTC. It translates to CASSQTSPRDSDNEQFF.

CDR3 residues: CASSYSKGQLNYEQYF. CDR3 coding DNA: TGTGCCAGCAGTTACTCGAAGGGACAGCTGAATTACGAGCAGTACTTC. The chain has TRBV6-5 and TRBJ2-7, with 7 bases matching TRBD1. The V segment lost 0 bases and the J segment 4 bases; nucleotides outside the gene matches: 9. There are 16 residues in the CDR3. Germline lookup yields CDR1 MNHEY and CDR2 SVGAGI.

This clone was seen only a few times. The V gene is TRBV2, the J gene TRBJ1-5, with D possibly matching TRBD1 (6 bases). Per the germline V gene, CDR1 is SNHLY and CDR2 is FYNNEI. This CDR3 is built from 13 residues. Trimming removed 8 bases from V and 5 bases from J, with 13 bases in between. CDR3 DNA: TGTGCCAGCGGGTTGGACAGAGATCAGCCCCAGCATTTT. Protein: CASGLDRDQPQHF.

The rearrangement links TRBV25-1 to TRBJ1-2; a weak D match, TRBD1 (6 bases). Trimming left V 8 bases short and J 6 bases short, with 22 bases between. This CDR3 is 15 amino acids long. Per germline, CDR1 MGHDK and CDR2 SYGVNS. CDR3 sequence (DNA): TGTGCCAGCCGAGCCTGGACGGGGGGCAAGAATGGCTACACCTTC. As protein: CASRAWTGGKNGYTF.

The chain uses TRBV7-2 and TRBJ2-7; 11 bases agree with TRBD2. This CDR3 region has 14 residues. The V and J ends lost 5 bases and 2 bases, in that order; junction bases with no gene match: 2. Germline CDR1 reads SGHTA; CDR2 reads FQGNSA. The CDR3 region has the DNA TGTGCCAGCAGCCCGGGACTAGCGGCCTACGAGCAGTACTTC. Its protein is CASSPGLAAYEQYF.

This chain connects TRBV11-2 to TRBJ2-2; a possible D gene is TRBD2 (6 bases). Trimming cost V 0 bases and J 2 bases, with 13 bases left between them. Per the germline V gene, CDR1 is SGHAT and CDR2 is FQNNGV. This CDR3 is built from 17 residues. The CDR3 sequence: CASSLEGRGANTGELFF. The CDR3 DNA reads as TGTGCCAGCAGCTTAGAAGGGCGCGGGGCCAACACCGGGGAGCTGTTTTTT.

This clone was seen a few times. The CDR3 nucleotides read TGTGCCAGCAGCCAAGGGACAGGGTCTGAAAAACTGTTTTTT. Its protein product is CASSQGTGSEKLFF. The rearrangement links TRBV3-1 (or the pseudogene TRBV3-2) to TRBJ1-4; the match to TRBD1 covers 8 bases. Germline assignment: CDR1 LGHDT and CDR2 YNNKEL (reference sequence). This CDR3 has 14 residues. The ends lost 1 base at V and 7 bases at J; junction bases unmatched: 2.

This rearrangement joins TRBV19 to TRBJ1-6; possibly TRBD1 for D (5 bases). This CDR3 has 18 residues. The V end lost 4 bases, the J end lost 0 bases, and 16 bases lay between the germline ends. Looked up from germline, CDR1 is LNHDA and CDR2 is SQIVND (reference sequence). In DNA form, the CDR3 reads TGTGCCAGTAGTAAAGGACCCGGGGGGAGCTCCTATAATTCACCCCTCCACTTT. This gives the protein CASSKGPGGSSYNSPLHF.

The genes are TRBV4-2 and TRBJ1-1, with D maybe TRBD1 (5 bases). Germline CDR1 is LGHNA and CDR2 is YNFKEQ. V lost 1 base and J lost 1, with 13 bases in between. The CDR3 is 16 residues long. The CDR3 reads CASSQVTPDRNTEAFF. In DNA, the CDR3 is TGTGCCAGCAGCCAAGTGACGCCCGACAGGAACACTGAAGCTTTCTTT.

The V gene is TRBV11-2, the J gene TRBJ1-4; 7 bases align to TRBD1. The junction had 10 bases not matched to a gene; V was cut back by 5 bases and J by 7 bases. The germline CDR1 and CDR2 sequences are SGHAT and FQNNGV. This CDR3 comprises 15 residues. The CDR3 region has the DNA TGTGCCAGCAGCGTAGGCGGGACAGTAGCTGAAAAACTGTTTTTT. Amino acid sequence: CASSVGGTVAEKLFF.

Turning to this clone: The same CDR3 also results from other DNA sequences found in this sample. The CDR3 DNA follows: TGTGCCAGCAGCTTGAGGGGGACGAACACTGAAGCTTTCTTT. Its protein product is CASSLRGTNTEAFF. V gene TRBV7-2 combines with J gene TRBJ1-1; D perhaps matches TRBD1 (6 bases). V lost 3 bases, J lost 1 base, and 9 bases lay in between. Germline CDR1 SGHTA, CDR2 FQGNSA. This CDR3 region has 14 residues. Using reference TRBV7-2 and TRBJ1-1 for the parts outside the CDR3, the full variable domain is GAGVSQSPSNKVTEKGKDVELRCDPISGHTALYWYRQSLGQGLEFLIYFQGNSAPDKSGLPSDRFSAERTGGSVSTLTIQRTQQEDSAVYLCASSLRGTNTEAFFGQGTRLTVV.

This clone was counted once. V usage is TRBV9 and J usage is TRBJ2-3; 7 bases are shared with TRBD1. Unmatched junction bases numbered 3, after V lost 0 bases and J lost 2 bases. The germline CDR1 and CDR2 sequences are SGDLS and YYNGEE. The CDR3 has 15 residues. The CDR3 region is CASSVGGQVTDTQYF. CDR3 bases: TGTGCCAGCAGCGTAGGCGGACAGGTCACAGATACGCAGTATTTT.

This rearrangement joins TRBV28 to TRBJ1-5, with 10 bases lining up with TRBD1. Germline loops: CDR1 MDHEN, CDR2 SYDVKM. The CDR3 runs 15 residues. Unmatched junction bases numbered 3, after V lost 6 bases and J lost 1 base. The CDR3 DNA sequence: TGTGCCAGCAGGTGGGACAGGGGAAGCAATCAGCCCCAGCATTTT. Encoded protein: CASRWDRGSNQPQHF.